The clone carrying this TCR beta chain has more than one count but fewer than ten. Vbeta (60) and Jbeta (13) primers were used in the PCR. Repertoires were generated with immunoSEQ multiplex PCR, while TCRdb's copy carries only in-frame clones and drops some. Altogether about 100,000 clones are present, roughly three quarters being singletons, with the ten largest covering over 3.5%. These data come from a study of cytomegalovirus exposure and HLA in healthy donors. CDR3 length: 14 amino acids. CDR1 SEHNR and CDR2 FQNEAQ come from the germline V gene (reference sequence). Between the trimmed V and J ends, which lost 6 bases and 6 bases, there was a span of 18 bases.

The source is a woman in her 50s in good health and CMV-seropositive. Sequenced input: PBMCs. J is TRBJ2-7 and V is TRBV7-9; D perhaps matches TRBD1 (6 bases). Written as DNA, the CDR3 is TGTGCCAGCAGTAACCCGCAGGGGCGAAGCGAGCAGTACTTC. This codes for CASSNPQGRSEQYF.